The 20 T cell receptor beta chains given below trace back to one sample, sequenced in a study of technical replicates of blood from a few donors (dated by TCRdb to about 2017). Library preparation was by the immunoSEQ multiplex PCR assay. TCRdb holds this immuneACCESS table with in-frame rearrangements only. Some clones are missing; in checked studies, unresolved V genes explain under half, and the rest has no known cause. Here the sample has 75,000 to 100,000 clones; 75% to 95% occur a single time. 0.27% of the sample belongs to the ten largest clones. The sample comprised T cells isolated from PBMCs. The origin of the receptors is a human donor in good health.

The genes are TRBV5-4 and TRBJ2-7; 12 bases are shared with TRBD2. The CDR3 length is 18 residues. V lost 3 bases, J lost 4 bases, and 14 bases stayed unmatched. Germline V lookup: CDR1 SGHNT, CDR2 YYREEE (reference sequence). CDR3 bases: TGTGCCAGCAGCTCAGGCCCAACTAGCGGGGGGTCTATATACGAGCAGTACTTC. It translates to CASSSGPTSGGSIYEQYF.

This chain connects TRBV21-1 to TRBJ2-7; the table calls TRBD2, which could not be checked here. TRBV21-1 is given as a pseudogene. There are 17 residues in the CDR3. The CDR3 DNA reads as TGTGCCAGCAGCGCCCGGCCTAGCGGGACCCCTAGCGACGAGCAGTACTTC. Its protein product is CASSARPSGTPSDEQYF.

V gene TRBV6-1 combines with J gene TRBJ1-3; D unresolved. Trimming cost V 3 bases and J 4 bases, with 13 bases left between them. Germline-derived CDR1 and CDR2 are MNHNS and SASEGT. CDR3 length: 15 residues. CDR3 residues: CASSDNPGVGNTIYF. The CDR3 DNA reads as TGTGCCAGCAGTGACAACCCGGGTGTGGGAAACACCATATATTTT.

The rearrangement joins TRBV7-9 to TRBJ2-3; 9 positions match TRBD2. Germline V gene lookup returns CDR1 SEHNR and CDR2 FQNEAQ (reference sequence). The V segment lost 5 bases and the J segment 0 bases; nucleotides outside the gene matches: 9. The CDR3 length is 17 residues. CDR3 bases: TGTGCCAGCAGCACGCGACGAACTAGCGGGAGCACAGATACGCAGTATTTT. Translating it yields CASSTRRTSGSTDTQYF.

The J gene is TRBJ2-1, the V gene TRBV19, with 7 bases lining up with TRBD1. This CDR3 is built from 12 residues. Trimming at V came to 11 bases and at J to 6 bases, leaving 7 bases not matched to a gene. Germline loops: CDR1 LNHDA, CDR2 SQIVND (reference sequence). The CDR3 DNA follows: TGTGCCTCTAGACAGGGCGGCAATGAGCAGTTCTTC. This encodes CASRQGGNEQFF.

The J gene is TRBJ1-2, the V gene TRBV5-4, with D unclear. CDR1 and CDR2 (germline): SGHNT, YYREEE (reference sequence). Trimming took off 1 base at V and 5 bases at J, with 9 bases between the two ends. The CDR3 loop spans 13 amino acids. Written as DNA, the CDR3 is TGTGCCAGCAGCTTGTACGGGGAGTATGGCTACACCTTC. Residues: CASSLYGEYGYTF.

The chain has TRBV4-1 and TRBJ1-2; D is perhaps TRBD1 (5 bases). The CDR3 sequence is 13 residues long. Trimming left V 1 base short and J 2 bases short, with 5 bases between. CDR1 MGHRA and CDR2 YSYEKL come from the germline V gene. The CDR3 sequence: CASSQGQNYGYTF. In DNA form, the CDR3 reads TGCGCCAGCAGCCAAGGACAGAACTATGGCTACACCTTC.

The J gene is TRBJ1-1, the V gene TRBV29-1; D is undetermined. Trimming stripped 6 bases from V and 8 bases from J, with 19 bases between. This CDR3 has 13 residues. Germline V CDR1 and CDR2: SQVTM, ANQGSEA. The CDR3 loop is CSVVTVGGGEAFF. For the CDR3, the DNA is TGCAGCGTAGTAACGGTGGGAGGCGGCGAAGCTTTCTTT.

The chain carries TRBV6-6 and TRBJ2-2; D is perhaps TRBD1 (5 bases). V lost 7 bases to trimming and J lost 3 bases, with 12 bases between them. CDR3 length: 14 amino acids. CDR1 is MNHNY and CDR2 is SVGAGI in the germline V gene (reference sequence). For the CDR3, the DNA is TGTGCCAGCAAGCCGCAAGGGGACACCGGGGAGCTGTTTTTT. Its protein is CASKPQGDTGELFF.

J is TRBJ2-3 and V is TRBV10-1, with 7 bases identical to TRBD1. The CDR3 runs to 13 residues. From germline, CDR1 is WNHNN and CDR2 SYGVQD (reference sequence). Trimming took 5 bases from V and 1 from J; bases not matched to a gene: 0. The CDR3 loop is CASSTGGTDTQYF. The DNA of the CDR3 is TGCGCCAGCAGTACAGGGGGCACAGATACGCAGTATTTT.

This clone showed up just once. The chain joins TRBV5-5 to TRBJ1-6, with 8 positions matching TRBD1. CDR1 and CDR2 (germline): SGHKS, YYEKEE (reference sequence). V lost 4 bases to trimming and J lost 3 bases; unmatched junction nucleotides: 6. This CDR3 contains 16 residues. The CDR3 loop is CASSGGTGLYNSPLHF. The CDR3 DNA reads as TGTGCCAGCAGCGGGGGGACAGGCCTCTATAATTCACCCCTCCACTTT.

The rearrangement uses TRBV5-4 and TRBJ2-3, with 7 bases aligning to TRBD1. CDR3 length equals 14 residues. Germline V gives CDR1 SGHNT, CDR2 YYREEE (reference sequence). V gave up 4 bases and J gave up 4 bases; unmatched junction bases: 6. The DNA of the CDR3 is TGTGCCAGCAGCCTAAAGACAGGGCCAGATACGCAGTATTTT. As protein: CASSLKTGPDTQYF.

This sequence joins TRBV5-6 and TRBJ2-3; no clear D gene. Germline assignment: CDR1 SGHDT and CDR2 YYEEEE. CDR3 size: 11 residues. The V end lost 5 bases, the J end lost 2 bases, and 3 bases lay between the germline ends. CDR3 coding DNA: TGTGCCAGCAGTCTCACAGATACGCAGTATTTT. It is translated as CASSLTDTQYF.

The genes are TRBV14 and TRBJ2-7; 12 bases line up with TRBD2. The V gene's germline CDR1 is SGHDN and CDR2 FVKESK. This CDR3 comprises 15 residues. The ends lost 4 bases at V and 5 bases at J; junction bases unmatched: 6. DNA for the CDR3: TGTGCCAGCAGCCCCCCTAGCGGGAGGGCCCACGAGCAGTACTTC. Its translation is CASSPPSGRAHEQYF.

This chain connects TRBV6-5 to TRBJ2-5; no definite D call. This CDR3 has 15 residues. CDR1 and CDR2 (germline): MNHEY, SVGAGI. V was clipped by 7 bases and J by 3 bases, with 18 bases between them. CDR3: CASIHVESPEETQYF. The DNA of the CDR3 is TGTGCCAGCATCCACGTTGAGTCCCCCGAAGAGACCCAGTACTTC.

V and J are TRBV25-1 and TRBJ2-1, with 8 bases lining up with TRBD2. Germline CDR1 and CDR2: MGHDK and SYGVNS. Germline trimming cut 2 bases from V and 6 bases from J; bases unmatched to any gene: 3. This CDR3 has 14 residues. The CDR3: CASSEQTSVNEQFF. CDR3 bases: TGTGCCAGCAGTGAACAGACTAGCGTCAATGAGCAGTTCTTC.

The CDR3, as DNA: TGTGCCAGCAGTTTAGGGGACATCCTCTACGAGCAGTACTTC. The encoded protein is CASSLGDILYEQYF. The chain combines TRBV28 with TRBJ2-7, with D possibly being TRBD1 (6 bases). In germline, CDR1 is MDHEN, CDR2 SYDVKM. V was cut by 2 bases and J by 3 bases, with 11 bases left in between. The CDR3 sequence is 14 residues long.

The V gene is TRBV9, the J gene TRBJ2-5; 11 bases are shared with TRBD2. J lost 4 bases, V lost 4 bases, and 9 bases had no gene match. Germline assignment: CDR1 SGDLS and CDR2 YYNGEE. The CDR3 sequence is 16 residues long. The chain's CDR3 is CASSPHPGTSGETQYF. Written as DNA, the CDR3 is TGTGCCAGCAGCCCCCACCCCGGGACTAGCGGAGAGACCCAGTACTTC.

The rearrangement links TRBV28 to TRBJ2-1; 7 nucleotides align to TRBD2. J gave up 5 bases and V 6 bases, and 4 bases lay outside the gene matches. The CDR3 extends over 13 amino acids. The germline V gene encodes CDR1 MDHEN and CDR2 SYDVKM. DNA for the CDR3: TGTGCCAGCAGCCTACTAGCGAACAATGAGCAGTTCTTC. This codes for CASSLLANNEQFF.

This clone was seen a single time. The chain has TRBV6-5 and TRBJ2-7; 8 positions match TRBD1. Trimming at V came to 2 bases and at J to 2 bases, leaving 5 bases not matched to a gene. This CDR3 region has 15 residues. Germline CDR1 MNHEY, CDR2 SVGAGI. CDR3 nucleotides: TGTGCCAGCAGTTACCGACACAGGGGGACCTACGAGCAGTACTTC. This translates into CASSYRHRGTYEQYF.